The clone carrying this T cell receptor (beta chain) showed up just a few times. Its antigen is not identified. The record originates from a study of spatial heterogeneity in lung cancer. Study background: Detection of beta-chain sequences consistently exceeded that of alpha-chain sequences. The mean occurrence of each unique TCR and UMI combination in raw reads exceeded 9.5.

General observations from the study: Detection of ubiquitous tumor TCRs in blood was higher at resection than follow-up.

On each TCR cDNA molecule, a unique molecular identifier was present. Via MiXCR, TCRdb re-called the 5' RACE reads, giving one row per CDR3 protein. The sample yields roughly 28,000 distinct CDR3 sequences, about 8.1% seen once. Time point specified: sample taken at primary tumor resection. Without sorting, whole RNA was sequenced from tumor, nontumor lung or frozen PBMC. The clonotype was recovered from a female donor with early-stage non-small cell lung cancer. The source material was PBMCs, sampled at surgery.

The CDR3 DNA is TGCGCCAGCAGCCCGGGACTAGCGGTAGCCTACGAGCAGTACTTC. Protein sequence: CASSPGLAVAYEQYF. The chain combines TRBV5-1 with TRBJ2-7; 11 positions match TRBD2. Germline assignment: CDR1 SGHRS and CDR2 YFSETQ. This CDR3 contains 15 residues. With V trimmed by 4 bases and J by 2 bases, 5 bases remained unmatched. The full variable domain, rest sourced from reference TRBV5-1 and TRBJ2-7, is KAGVTQTPRYLIKTRGQQVTLSCSPISGHRSVSWYQQTPGQGLQFLFEYFSETQRNKGNFPGRFSGRQFSNSRSEMNVSTLELGDSALYLCASSPGLAVAYEQYFGPGTRLTVT.